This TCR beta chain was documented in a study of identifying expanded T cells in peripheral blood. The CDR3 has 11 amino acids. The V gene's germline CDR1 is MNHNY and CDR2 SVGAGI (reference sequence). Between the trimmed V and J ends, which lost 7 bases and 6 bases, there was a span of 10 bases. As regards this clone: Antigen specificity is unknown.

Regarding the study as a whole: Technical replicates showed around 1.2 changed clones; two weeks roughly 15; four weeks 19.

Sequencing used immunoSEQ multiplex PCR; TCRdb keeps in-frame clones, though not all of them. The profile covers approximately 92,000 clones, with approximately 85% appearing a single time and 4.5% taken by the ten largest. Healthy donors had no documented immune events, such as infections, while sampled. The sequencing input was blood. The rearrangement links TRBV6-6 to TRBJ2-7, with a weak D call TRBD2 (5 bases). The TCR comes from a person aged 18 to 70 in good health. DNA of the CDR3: TGTGCCAGCACCACGGGAACCGAGCAGTACTTC. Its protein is CASTTGTEQYF.